This TCR beta chain was sequenced for a study of cytomegalovirus exposure and HLA in healthy donors. Study outcomes and limitations: A later analysis found that most CMV-associated TCR beta chains appeared HLA-restricted. It was reported that the classifier diagnosed cytomegalovirus status with high specificity and sensitivity in both the original and validation cohorts. The study assumed roughly uniform donor sequencing depth for presence/absence analyses. Previously analyzed data showed that most TCR beta V segments were productive at a frequency of about 87% or about 30%.

The primer mix had 60 Vbeta and 13 Jbeta primers. Measured with immunoSEQ multiplex PCR; TCRdb has only the in-frame clones, and not every one. Of 150,000 to 200,000 clones detected, around 80% appear once; the ten largest clones hold 1.5% to 2.5%. On this clone: Its cognate antigen is unknown.

Germline lookup yields CDR1 MNHEY and CDR2 SVGAGI. This CDR3 is built from 14 residues. Germline trimming cut 5 bases from V and 0 bases from J; bases unmatched to any gene: 2. The sample comprised PBMCs. The V and J genes are TRBV6-5 and TRBJ2-3; TRBD2 aligns across 7 bases. The clonotype comes from a young man in good health and CMV-seronegative. The CDR3 DNA reads as TGTGCCAGCAGTGAGCGGGGCAGCACAGATACGCAGTATTTT. This sequence encodes CASSERGSTDTQYF.